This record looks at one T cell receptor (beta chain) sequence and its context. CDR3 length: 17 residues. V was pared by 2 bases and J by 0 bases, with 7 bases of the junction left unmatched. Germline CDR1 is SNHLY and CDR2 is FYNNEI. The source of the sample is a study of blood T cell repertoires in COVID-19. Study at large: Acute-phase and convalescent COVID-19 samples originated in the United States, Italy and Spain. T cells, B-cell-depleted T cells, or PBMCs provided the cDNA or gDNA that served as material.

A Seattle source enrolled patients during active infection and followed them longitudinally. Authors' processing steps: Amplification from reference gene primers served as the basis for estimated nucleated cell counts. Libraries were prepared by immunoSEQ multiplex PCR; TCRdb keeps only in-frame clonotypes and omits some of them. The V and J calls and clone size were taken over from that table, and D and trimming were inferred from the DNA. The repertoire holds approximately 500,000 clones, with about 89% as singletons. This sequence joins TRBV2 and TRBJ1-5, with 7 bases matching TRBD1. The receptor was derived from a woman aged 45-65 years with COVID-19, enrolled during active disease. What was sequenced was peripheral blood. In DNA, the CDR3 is TGTGCCAGCAGTGAATGGACAGGCGACGTTAGCAATCAGCCCCAGCATTTT. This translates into CASSEWTGDVSNQPQHF.